Each of the 10 T cell receptor beta chains below was sequenced from the same sample in a study of blood T cell repertoires in COVID-19. TCRdb's copy holds only in-frame clones and misses some; the assay was immunoSEQ multiplex PCR. The sample includes approximately 110,000 clones, around nine tenths of them seen just once. The sample taken for sequencing was peripheral blood. The receptors originated from a man between 50 and 59 years old with COVID-19, enrolled during active disease.

The CDR3 DNA reads TGTGCCAGCAGTGAAATGAATTCGGACAGAGAGCAGTTCTTC. Translating gives CASSEMNSDREQFF. V usage is TRBV6-1 and J usage is TRBJ2-1, with TRBD1 as a possible D gene (6 bases). V lost 2 bases, J lost 10 bases, and 15 bases lay in between. Looked up from germline, CDR1 is MNHNS and CDR2 is SASEGT. This CDR3 comprises 14 residues.

This clone showed up just once. V usage is TRBV7-2 and J usage is TRBJ2-5; D might be TRBD2 (5 bases). V lost 7 bases, J lost 5 bases, and 11 bases lay in between. The CDR3 consists of 12 residues. Per the germline V gene, CDR1 is SGHTA and CDR2 is FQGNSA. CDR3 in amino acids: CASTPAGETQYF. CDR3 coding DNA: TGTGCCAGCACCCCCGCGGGCGAGACCCAGTACTTC.

The chain carries TRBV3-1 (or the pseudogene TRBV3-2) and TRBJ2-1, with 12 nucleotides matching TRBD2. J gave up 8 bases and V 4 bases, and 9 bases lay outside the gene matches. The germline V gene encodes CDR1 LGHDT and CDR2 YNNKEL (reference sequence). The CDR3 totals 16 residues. DNA of the CDR3: TGTGCCAGCAGCCTCCCGCGACTAGCGGGAGTCCATGAGCAGTTCTTC. Translation gives CASSLPRLAGVHEQFF.

J is TRBJ2-7 and V is TRBV5-4; possible D gene TRBD2, 5 bases. V was pared by 2 bases and J by 3 bases, with 9 bases between. Germline V CDR1 and CDR2: SGHNT, YYREEE (reference sequence). CDR3 length: 13 amino acids. Written as DNA, the CDR3 is TGTGCCAGCAGCTTTCGGACTGGCTACGAGCAGTACTTC. This translates into CASSFRTGYEQYF.

The chain carries TRBV5-1 and TRBJ2-3; a possible D gene is TRBD2 (5 bases). Trimming removed 2 bases from V and 0 bases from J, with 7 bases in between. The CDR3 has 14 residues. The germline V gene encodes CDR1 SGHRS and CDR2 YFSETQ. The DNA for the CDR3 is TGCGCCAGCAGCTTAAGGACTAGCACAGATACGCAGTATTTT. It codes for CASSLRTSTDTQYF.

This clone was recorded at least ten times. The chain recombines TRBV14 with TRBJ1-3; D remains unclear. Germline loops: CDR1 SGHDN, CDR2 FVKESK. V shed 1 base and J shed 0 bases, with 7 bases lying between them. The length of the CDR3 is 15 residues. The CDR3 is CASSQVHVSGNTIYF. In nucleotides, the CDR3 is TGTGCCAGCAGCCAAGTACACGTCTCTGGAAACACCATATATTTT.

In its sample, this clone was seen a few times. The chain combines TRBV3-1 (or the pseudogene TRBV3-2) with TRBJ2-1; D is uncertain. The CDR3 spans 14 residues. Trimming left V 0 bases short and J 5 bases short, with 8 bases between. In germline, CDR1 is LGHDT, CDR2 YNNKEL (reference sequence). CDR3 coding DNA: TGTGCCAGCAGCCAAGACCTTGTAAACAATGAGCAGTTCTTC. Amino acids: CASSQDLVNNEQFF.

The chain is built from TRBV4-1 and TRBJ1-4; D perhaps matches TRBD1 (5 bases). V was cut by 3 bases and J by 0 bases, with 11 bases left in between. The germline V gene encodes CDR1 MGHRA and CDR2 YSYEKL. The CDR3 length is 16 residues. The CDR3 nucleotides are TGCGCCAGCAGCCAGGAAGGGGTCCCAACTAATGAAAAACTGTTTTTT. It specifies CASSQEGVPTNEKLFF.

V gene TRBV7-8 combines with J gene TRBJ2-7, with 7 bases identical to TRBD2. CDR3 length equals 14 residues. V gave up 1 base and J gave up 0 bases; unmatched junction bases: 0. Germline V gene sequence: CDR1 SGHVS, CDR2 FQNEAQ. CDR3 in amino acids: CASSLERGSYEQYV. CDR3 DNA: TGTGCCAGCAGCTTAGAGCGGGGCTCCTACGAGCAGTACGTC.

The rearrangement links TRBV20-1 to TRBJ2-7; 7 nucleotides line up with TRBD2. Germline values: CDR1 DFQATT, CDR2 SNEGSKA (reference sequence). The CDR3 has 12 amino acids. V shed 3 bases and J 9 bases; nucleotides not matched to a gene: 8. The CDR3 is CSASPSGGGQYF. Written as DNA, the CDR3 is TGCAGTGCTAGTCCCTCTGGGGGGGGGCAGTACTTC.